What follows describes a single T cell receptor beta chain. The sample originates from a study of blood T cells in healthy people across ages. Through a sample-barcoded 5' primer and a J-beta primer mix, a second PCR was run for roughly 6 to 11 cycles. Each cDNA was tagged by a template-switch adaptor containing 12 random nucleotides. Via MiXCR, TCRdb re-called the 5' RACE reads, giving one row per CDR3 protein. The sample yields over 1,500,000 distinct CDR3 sequences, about 39% seen once. V lost 2 bases and J 4 bases, leaving 11 bases between the germline ends. The CDR3 loop spans 14 amino acids. The germline V gene encodes CDR1 SGHRS and CDR2 YFSETQ.

The chain couples TRBV5-1 to TRBJ2-3; TRBD1 is a possible D gene (5 bases). The receptor was derived from a human donor in good health. Input material: blood. This chain's CDR3 is CASSLRQWADTQYF. DNA of the CDR3: TGCGCCAGCAGCTTACGACAGTGGGCAGATACGCAGTATTTT.